Here is one TCR beta chain with its context. Its specificity is not known. Use of 60 Vbeta and 13 Jbeta primers characterized the PCR. Sequenced by immunoSEQ multiplex PCR; TCRdb stores in-frame clones only, minus some. Found here are 100,000 to 150,000 clones, 80% of them singletons; the top ten hold approximately 5%. Germline V lookup: CDR1 SGHVS, CDR2 FQNEAQ. This CDR3 is 21 amino acids long. V lost 1 base and J lost 0, with 22 bases in between. This entry is derived from a study of cytomegalovirus exposure and HLA in healthy donors. Study outcomes and limitations: Some V segments, TRBV6-2 and TRBV6-3 among them, were indistinguishable and were therefore excluded. The later analysis indicated that the majority of CMV-associated TCR beta chains appeared HLA-restricted.

Material: PBMCs. The clonotype comes from a man aged 25 to 40 in good health and CMV-seronegative. The V call is TRBV7-8, the J call TRBJ2-6; possible D gene TRBD1, 6 bases. This CDR3 reads CASSLDFGYGQGNSGANVLTF. The CDR3 DNA reads as TGTGCCAGCAGCTTAGACTTCGGGTATGGGCAGGGGAACTCTGGGGCCAACGTCCTGACTTTC.